These T cell receptor beta chains were read from a single sample in a study of T cells in Graves' hyperthyroidism and ophthalmopathy. TCRdb analysed the multiplex PCR reads with MiXCR anew, one entry per CDR3 protein. The table shows roughly 380,000 distinct CDR3 sequences, with over 15% occurring only once. The sample consisted of blood. Receptors were obtained from a woman younger than 35 with Graves' hyperthyroidism. Both conserved end residues are part of each CDR3. The D gene is left open where the match is weak. The size entry is marked missing in some rows and otherwise reads once, few, many or a size class.

cdr3_length: 15
d_call: TRBD1
j_call: TRBJ2-5
clone_size: NA
v_call: TRBV6-1
cdr3_nt: TGTGCCAGCAGTGTCAGGACAGGGGGCAGGGAGACCCAGTACTTC
cdr3_aa: CASSVRTGGRETQYF

cdr3_length: 16
d_call: NA
j_call: TRBJ1-3
clone_size: many
v_call: TRBV6-5
cdr3_nt: TGTGCCAGCAGTTCCGTTAGGGGATGGTCTGGAAACACCATATATTTT
cdr3_aa: CASSSVRGWSGNTIYF

cdr3_length: 14
d_call: NA
j_call: TRBJ1-2
clone_size: many
v_call: TRBV7-2
cdr3_nt: TGTGCCAGCAGCTTCCTCGAGGGTAGCTATGGCTACACCTTC
cdr3_aa: CASSFLEGSYGYTF

cdr3_length: 14
d_call: NA
j_call: TRBJ1-6
clone_size: once
v_call: TRBV11-2
cdr3_nt: TGTGCCAGCAGCCGGGGCAGGAATAATTCACCCCTCCACTTT
cdr3_aa: CASSRGRNNSPLHF

cdr3_length: 15
d_call: NA
j_call: TRBJ1-2
clone_size: many
v_call: TRBV24-1
cdr3_nt: TGTGCCACCAGTGATTTGCTTCGATGGGGCTATGGCTACACCTTC
cdr3_aa: CATSDLLRWGYGYTF

cdr3_length: 15
d_call: NA
j_call: TRBJ1-1
clone_size: few
v_call: TRBV11-2
cdr3_nt: TGTGCCAGCAATTACCCGGTCTGGATGAACACTGAAGCTTTCTTT
cdr3_aa: CASNYPVWMNTEAFF

cdr3_length: 15
d_call: TRBD1
j_call: TRBJ1-1
clone_size: many
v_call: TRBV12-3/TRBV12-4
cdr3_nt: TGTGCCAGCAGTTTAATTGAGGGGGCCGACACTGAAGCTTTCTTT
cdr3_aa: CASSLIEGADTEAFF

cdr3_length: 15
d_call: NA
j_call: TRBJ2-2
clone_size: many
v_call: TRBV7-8
cdr3_nt: TGTGCCAGCAGCTCCCTATTCCGGAACACCGGGGAGCTGTTTTTT
cdr3_aa: CASSSLFRNTGELFF

cdr3_length: 13
d_call: NA
j_call: TRBJ2-5
clone_size: many
v_call: TRBV12-3/TRBV12-4
cdr3_nt: TGTGCCAGCAGTTCGGGGATGTGGGAGACCCAGTACTTC
cdr3_aa: CASSSGMWETQYF

cdr3_length: 12
d_call: NA
j_call: TRBJ1-2
clone_size: many
v_call: TRBV20-1
cdr3_nt: TGCAGTGCTAGAGATCCAGGGAAAGGCTACACCTTC
cdr3_aa: CSARDPGKGYTF

cdr3_length: 17
d_call: NA
j_call: TRBJ1-2
clone_size: NA
v_call: TRBV30
cdr3_nt: TGTGCCTGGAGTCACTACTCACGACAGAAGCCTAACTATGGCTACACCTTC
cdr3_aa: CAWSHYSRQKPNYGYTF

cdr3_length: 15
d_call: NA
j_call: TRBJ1-1
clone_size: few
v_call: TRBV6-1
cdr3_nt: TGTGCCAGCAGTGGGACAGAAAGTCTGAACACTGAAGCTTTCTTT
cdr3_aa: CASSGTESLNTEAFF